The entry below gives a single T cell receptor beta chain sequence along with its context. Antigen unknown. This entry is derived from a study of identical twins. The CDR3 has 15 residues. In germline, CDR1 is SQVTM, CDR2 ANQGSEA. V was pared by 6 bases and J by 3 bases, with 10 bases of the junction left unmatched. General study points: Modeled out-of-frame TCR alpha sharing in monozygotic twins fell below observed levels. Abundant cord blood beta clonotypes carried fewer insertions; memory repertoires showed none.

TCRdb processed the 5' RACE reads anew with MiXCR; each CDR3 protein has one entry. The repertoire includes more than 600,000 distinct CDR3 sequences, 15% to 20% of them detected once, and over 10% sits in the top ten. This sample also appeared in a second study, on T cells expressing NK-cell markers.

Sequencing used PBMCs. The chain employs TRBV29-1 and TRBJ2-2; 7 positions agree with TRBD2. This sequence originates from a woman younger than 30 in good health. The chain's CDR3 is CSVRTPAGDTGELFF. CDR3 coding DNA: TGCAGCGTCCGAACGCCCGCGGGGGACACCGGGGAGCTGTTTTTT.